This T cell receptor (beta chain) appears in the sequencing data of a study of blood T cells in healthy people across ages (dated by TCRdb to between 2014 and 2017). In the study overall: In model experiments, roughly one uniquely barcoded TCR beta cDNA molecule per two T cells was captured by template switching. The study measured age-related changes in TCR beta repertoire diversity using deep sequencing normalized with unique cDNA molecular identifiers. The donors were divided into four age groups: young (average around 16 years), middle-aged (around 41), aged (around 67) and long-lived (roughly 88). To avoid experimental bias, donors of different ages were distributed randomly across sequencing lanes. Using the same blood draw, the study looked at two additional independent replicas of 1 million unique cDNA reads for two donors, one aged 18 to 29 and the other aged 80 or older. General study outcomes and caveats: The percentage of naive T cells measured by flow cytometry correlated strongly with observed TCR beta diversity. As age increased, observed TCR beta diversity per million T cells dropped in a roughly linear way, and a significant reduction was already evident by age about 36. Total diversity estimates from one million sequenced T cells were considered lower bounds and underestimates. Compared with the aged group, the long-lived group had more naive CD4+ T cells, fewer expanded clones and increased TCR diversity, suggesting age selection. Because donor CMV infection status was unknown, age-related changes in expanded clonotypes were potentially confounded. Bulk unsorted PBMC profiling prevented conclusive comparison of naive and antigen-experienced compartments.

This clonotype came up a few times. What this receptor recognizes is not known. No much larger clone is present one base from it, and per-base qualities are unavailable. The roughly 38 donors, aged roughly 6 to 90 years, were systemically healthy Caucasian individuals from Russia. Each donor gave ten milliliters of peripheral blood, drawn into EDTA-treated Vacutainer tubes. Ficoll-Paque density-gradient centrifugation was used to isolate PBMCs, with at least 7 million per sample. Total RNA was extracted from PBMCs with Trizol reagent, with at least 5.5 micrograms obtained per sample. The percentages of naive CD45RAhigh/CD27high T cells were determined by flow cytometry on a PBMC aliquot from every donor. Library method: 5' RACE. A second roughly 6 to 11 cycle PCR used a sample-barcoded 5' primer and a J-beta primer mix. Each TCR beta cDNA molecule received a unique molecular identifier from a template-switch 5' adaptor carrying 12 random nucleotides. Each sample yielded at least 2.5 million CDR3-containing paired-end reads. All of the RNA was converted into first-strand cDNA using the Mint cDNA synthesis kit, with a TRBC-specific oligonucleotide serving as the primer. Following uracil-DNA glycosylase treatment, a first 18-cycle PCR with universal primers M1SS and BC2_uni_R was performed on all cDNA. In the original analysis: Each sample was normalized by randomly selecting 1 million high-quality reads, each carrying a distinct molecular identifier. Instead of being binned into consensus sequences, reads with shared molecular identifiers were discarded. MiTCR, set to a Q25 quality threshold and the strictest error-elimination algorithm, was used for CDR3 identification, clonotype clustering and error correction. A nonparametric unseen species model with Euler transformation was used to estimate lower-bound total TCR beta diversity. The public reads were reprocessed in TCRdb via fastp at Q25 and MiXCR, keeping in-frame beta chains. Each entry merges the rows of one CDR3 protein and shows their most common DNA and genes. These V and J calls rely on TCRdb rather than the paper's analysis. The sample table holds approximately 1,700,000 distinct CDR3 sequences, of which 35% to 50% were seen once. The top ten clones comprise roughly 23% of the sample.

Input material: blood. The source of this sequence is a human donor in good health.

The CDR3 loop reads CATSFGQGKQYNEQFF. The nucleotides are TGTGCCACCAGCTTTGGACAGGGGAAACAATACAATGAGCAGTTCTTC. The rearrangement joined TRBV15 to TRBJ2-1; 9 nucleotides in the junction match TRBD1. The V end gives up 5 bases and the J end 4 bases, leaving 9 bases in the junction not matched to a gene. The CDR3, cysteine through phenylalanine, is 16 amino acids long. Only CDR3 DNA remains: 48 bases, in frame from the first base. The CDR1 and CDR2 encoded by the germline V gene (reference sequence) are LNHNV and YYDKDF.